This TCR beta chain was identified during a study of vaccination and CD4 T cells after COVID-19. Study details: Mild disease affected 8 or 9 convalescent patients and severe disease one, all SARS-CoV-2 positive by nasal swab PCR. Study results and limitations: A median approximately 86% of convalescent patients' SARS-CoV-2-reactive clones emerged only after vaccination.

The treatment is: roughly 10-day PBMC culture with coronavirus spike peptide pools or control peptides (ViraFEST assay). Following expansion of antigen-specific T cells with peptide pools, ViraFEST then sequenced TCRs. All positive PCR tests were dated between March and December 2020, predating US Alpha, Beta and Delta variants. In its sample, this clonotype was seen a few times. Its antigen is not identified. An Oncomine TCR Beta short-read assay was used to sequence the DNA from cultured CD4+ T cells. TCRdb ran MiXCR on the PCR reads and lists one entry per CDR3 protein. The data show some 8,200 distinct CDR3 sequences, 45% to 55% seen once. The receptor was isolated from a human donor who had recovered from COVID-19. Sequenced sample: CD4+ T cells from blood, cultured in vitro.

The DNA for the CDR3 is TGTGCTAGTGGTTTCGACAGGGTAACAGATACGCAGTATTTT. As protein: CASGFDRVTDTQYF. J is TRBJ2-3 and V is TRBV12-5; TRBD1 aligns across 7 bases. The CDR3 is 14 residues long. The V segment lost 3 bases and the J segment 3 bases; nucleotides outside the gene matches: 3. Germline V lookup: CDR1 LGHNT, CDR2 FRNRAP.